Given below is one TCR beta chain in context. Profiling relied on immunoSEQ multiplex PCR, and the TCRdb table lists in-frame clones only, not all of them. Here the sample spans 35,000 to 45,000 clones, over 60% being singletons. This specimen belongs to a study of cytotoxic CD8 clonotypes in ibrutinib-treated CLL. V lost 6 bases and J lost 3, with 9 bases in between. This CDR3 spans 12 amino acids. The germline CDR1 and CDR2 sequences are SGHAT and FQNNGV. Sequencing was performed on PBMCs, taken after 12 months of ibrutinib treatment. The receptor comes from a human donor with chronic lymphocytic leukemia. The rearrangement links TRBV11-2 to TRBJ2-7; the D gene is possibly TRBD2 (5 bases). CDR3 in amino acids: CASSLALYEQYF. As DNA, the CDR3 is TGTGCCAGCAGTCTAGCCCTCTACGAGCAGTACTTC.